This T cell receptor (beta chain) is drawn from a study of T-cell memory formation after mild COVID-19. General study points: Contracting clones localized mainly to CM and EM when CD4+ and mainly to EMRA when CD8+.

TCRdb reanalysed the 5' RACE reads using MiXCR and keeps one entry per CDR3 protein. The sample shows 550,000 to 700,000 distinct CDR3 sequences, around 16% of them seen only once. This clonotype appeared a few times. Its antigen is unknown. After removal of 4 bases from V and 2 bases from J, the junction contained 11 bases not matched to a gene. The CDR3 runs 18 residues. Germline V gene data show CDR1 as ENHRY and CDR2 as SYGVKD. This clonotype was sampled from an adult woman who had mild COVID-19 (a few samples of this study predate the infection). Cell type and time point are not known. Material for sequencing was PBMCs or a T cell subset sorted from them (not recorded which). The gene calls are TRBV10-3 and TRBJ2-3; 11 bases map to TRBD2. CDR3 loop: CAISGPGRLAGSTDTQYF. For the CDR3, the DNA is TGTGCCATCAGTGGGCCCGGAAGACTAGCGGGGTCCACAGATACGCAGTATTTT.